The TCR beta chain under discussion was sequenced for a study of identical twins. Unique molecular identifiers were in the cDNA, with template-switch universal primer binding. TCRdb re-called the 5' RACE reads with MiXCR, one entry per CDR3 protein. Among around 490,000 distinct CDR3 sequences, roughly an eighth were seen once, and the ten largest hold approximately 1%. V lost 0 bases to trimming and J lost 4 bases, with 9 bases between them. Germline V lookup: CDR1 ENHRY, CDR2 SYGVKD. This CDR3 has 14 residues. This clonotype showed up just a few times. The sample was also linked to a second study, of yellow fever vaccine responses in identical twins.

Input material: CD4+ T cells sorted from blood. The sequence was obtained from a woman aged 18-29 years in good health. V usage is TRBV10-3 and J usage is TRBJ1-2; no reliable D call. The CDR3 loop reads CAISESVGAYGYTF. The DNA for the CDR3 is TGTGCCATCAGTGAGTCAGTAGGTGCCTATGGCTACACCTTC.